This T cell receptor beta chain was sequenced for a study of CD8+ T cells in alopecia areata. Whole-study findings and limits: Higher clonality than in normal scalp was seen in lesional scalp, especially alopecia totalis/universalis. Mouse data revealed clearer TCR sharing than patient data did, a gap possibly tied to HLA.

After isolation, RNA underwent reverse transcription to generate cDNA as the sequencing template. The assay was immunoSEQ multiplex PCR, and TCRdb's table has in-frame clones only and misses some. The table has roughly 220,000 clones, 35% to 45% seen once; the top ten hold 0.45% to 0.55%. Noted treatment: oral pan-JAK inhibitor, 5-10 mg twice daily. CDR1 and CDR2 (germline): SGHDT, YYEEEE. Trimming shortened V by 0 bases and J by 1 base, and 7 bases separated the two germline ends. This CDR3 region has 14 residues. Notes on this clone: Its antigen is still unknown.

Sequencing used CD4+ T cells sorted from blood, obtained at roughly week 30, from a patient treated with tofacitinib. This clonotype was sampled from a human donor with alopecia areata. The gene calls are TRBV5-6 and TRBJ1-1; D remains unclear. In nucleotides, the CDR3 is TGTGCCAGCAGCTTGGGATCCACGAACACTGAAGCTTTCTTT. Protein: CASSLGSTNTEAFF.